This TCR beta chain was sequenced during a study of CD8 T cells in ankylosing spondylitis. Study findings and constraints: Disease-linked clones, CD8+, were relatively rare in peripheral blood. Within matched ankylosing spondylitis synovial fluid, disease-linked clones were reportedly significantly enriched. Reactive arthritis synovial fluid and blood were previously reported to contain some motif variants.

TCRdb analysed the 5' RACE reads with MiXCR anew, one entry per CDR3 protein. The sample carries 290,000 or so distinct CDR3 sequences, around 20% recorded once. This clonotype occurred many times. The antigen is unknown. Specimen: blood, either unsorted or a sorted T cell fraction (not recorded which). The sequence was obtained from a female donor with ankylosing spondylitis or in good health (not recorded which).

CDR3 loop: CAIRGTAGSYEQYF. CDR3 in DNA: TGTGCCATCAGGGGGACAGCAGGCTCCTACGAGCAGTACTTC. The V call is TRBV10-3, the J call TRBJ2-7; 7 nucleotides line up with TRBD1. CDR3 length: 14 residues. Trimming took 6 bases from V and 0 from J; bases not matched to a gene: 5. CDR1 and CDR2 from the germline V gene are ENHRY and SYGVKD.